This paragraph reports one T cell receptor beta chain. As yet, its antigen is unknown. The junction departs from the called germline gene at one end, perhaps through a read error. The data were obtained in a study of early T cells in non-severe SARS-CoV-2 infection. Overall study context: The sequenced material was bulk RNA from unsorted whole blood, and its chains were unpaired. General study points: Private and CD4 specificities were missed by VDJdb matching, which favored anti-spike CD8 responses.

Individual cDNA molecules carried attached unique molecular identifiers. TCRdb redid the calling of the 5' RACE reads with MiXCR, one entry per CDR3 protein. The sample records roughly 60,000 distinct CDR3 sequences, roughly 13% being singletons. The CDR3 is made up of 14 amino acids. The germline CDR1 and CDR2 sequences are DFQATT and SNEGSKA (reference sequence). The chain carries TRBV20-1 and TRBJ2-3; a possible D gene is TRBD2 (5 bases). The sequence was obtained from an adult who was a healthcare worker with PCR-confirmed SARS-CoV-2 infection or an uninfected control (not recorded which). Sequences were obtained from whole blood. The CDR3 protein is CGARGSGGVGTQYF. The DNA for the CDR3 is TGCGGTGCCAGAGGAAGCGGTGGGGTGGGTACGCAGTATTTT.